The present T cell receptor beta chain was sequenced within a study of vaccination and CD4 T cells after COVID-19. Background on the study: Sampling that followed vaccination took place a median about 75 days after dose two, within a range of 14 to 241.

The Oncomine TCR Beta short-read assay was what sequenced the DNA obtained from cultured CD4+ T cells. TCRdb re-called the PCR reads with MiXCR, one entry per CDR3 protein. The sample yields 8,500 to 10,000 distinct CDR3 sequences, roughly 60% seen once. Worth noting for this clonotype: Its antigen is as yet unknown.

The treatment: approximately nine-day PBMC culture with coronavirus spike peptide pools or control peptides (ViraFEST assay). From the unexposed donor, CD4+ T cells were collected ahead of the COVID-19 pandemic (2011-2018). The source is a human donor in good health. Sequencing used CD4+ T cells from blood, cultured in vitro.

DNA of the CDR3: TGCGCCAGCAGCCGGGTTCTTAACTATGGCTACACCTTC. Protein sequence: CASSRVLNYGYTF. J is TRBJ1-2 and V is TRBV4-3; D not certain. CDR1 is LGHNA and CDR2 is YSLEER in the germline V gene. The CDR3 length is 13 residues. Trimming left V 4 bases short and J 1 base short, with 7 bases between.